This paragraph covers one T cell receptor beta chain sequence. Germline and junction disagree at one end, which may indicate a read error. Method: immunoSEQ multiplex PCR; TCRdb's copy keeps in-frame clones and lacks some. Here the sample spans about 74,000 clones, almost 90% being singletons. This sample is part of a study of blood T cell repertoires in COVID-19. Study details: Collection of acute and convalescent COVID-19 samples took place in the United States, Italy and Spain. T cells, B-cell-depleted T cells, or PBMCs supplied cDNA or gDNA.

From germline, CDR1 is KGHSH and CDR2 LQKENI. The CDR3 contains 13 residues. The clonotype was recovered from a woman of 80 years or more with active or convalescent COVID-19. Specimen: peripheral blood. The V call is TRBV18, the J call TRBJ1-1; tentative D call: TRBD1 (6 bases). DNA of the CDR3: TGTGCCAGCTCACCACCGGGGGACACTCAAGCTTTCTTT. It specifies CASSPPGDTQAFF.